This T cell receptor (beta chain) appears in the sequencing data of a study of early T cells in non-severe SARS-CoV-2 infection. The wider study: Unsorted whole-blood RNA was sequenced in bulk, leaving chains unpaired. Findings of the study overall: Matching against VDJdb likely underestimated virus-specific expansions, favoring anti-spike CD8.

The germline gives CDR1 KGHSH, CDR2 LQKENI. V gave up 1 base and J gave up 6 bases, with 13 bases separating them. This CDR3 has 14 amino acids. Attached unique molecular identifiers marked individual cDNA molecules. TCRdb independently ran MiXCR on the 5' RACE reads; one entry per CDR3 protein. The top ten hold roughly 13% of the sample, which has fewer than 80,000 distinct CDR3 sequences, roughly 9% seen once. In this sample, this clonotype turned up a few times. Its antigen is unknown. This clonotype was sampled from an adult who was a healthcare worker with PCR-confirmed SARS-CoV-2 infection or an uninfected control (not recorded which). Sequencing was performed on whole blood, taken at baseline. The chain uses TRBV18 and TRBJ2-7, with D maybe TRBD1 (5 bases). The CDR3 sequence is CASSPRAGWPEQYF. The CDR3 nucleotides are TGTGCCAGCTCACCACGAGCAGGGTGGCCCGAGCAGTACTTC. Full variable domain (remainder filled in from reference TRBV18 and TRBJ2-7): NAGVMQNPRHLVRRRGQEARLRCSPMKGHSHVYWYRQLPEEGLKFMVYLQKENIIDESGMPKERFSAEFPKEGPSILRIQQVVRGDSAAYFCASSPRAGWPEQYFGPGTRLTVT.